This T cell receptor beta chain originates from a study of blood T cell repertoires in COVID-19. Across the study: The United States, Italy and Spain supplied acute and convalescent COVID-19 samples.

The ends lost 5 bases at V and 2 bases at J; junction bases unmatched: 8. From germline, CDR1 is LNHDA and CDR2 SQIVND (reference sequence). The CDR3 is 15 residues long. TCRdb keeps only in-frame clones here, not all; method: immunoSEQ multiplex PCR. The data contain roughly 29,000 clones, approximately 88% of them seen just once; the ten biggest clones take up 9% to 10%. The clonotype was recovered from a man older than 75 with active COVID-19. Sequencing was done on a sample of peripheral blood. This rearrangement joins TRBV19 to TRBJ1-2; 7 nucleotides align to TRBD1. The CDR3 reads CASSPRQGENYGYTF. For the CDR3, the DNA is TGTGCCAGTAGTCCTCGACAGGGTGAAAACTATGGCTACACCTTC.